One sample yielded the 8 T cell receptor beta chains listed below, sequenced in a study of blood T cell repertoires in COVID-19. Measured with immunoSEQ multiplex PCR; TCRdb has only the in-frame clones, and not every one. The profile shows around 100,000 clones, around 90% of them singletons. The specimen sequenced was peripheral blood. These receptors came from a man aged 45-65 years with acute or convalescent COVID-19.

The chain links TRBV18 to TRBJ2-6; D remains ambiguous. Per the germline V gene, CDR1 is KGHSH and CDR2 is LQKENI. V was shortened by 4 bases and J by 1 base, with 8 bases between the two germline ends. CDR3 size: 15 residues. CDR3 amino acids: CASSLTGSGANVLTF. The CDR3 region has the DNA TGTGCCAGCTCACTGACGGGTTCTGGGGCCAACGTCCTGACTTTC.

The chain couples TRBV7-2 to TRBJ2-4; 10 positions match TRBD2. The CDR3 spans 17 residues. From germline, CDR1 is SGHTA and CDR2 FQGNSA. Trimming removed 2 bases from V and 0 bases from J; junction bases left unmatched: 4. In DNA, the CDR3 is TGTGCCAGCAGCTTATCAAGCGGGGGGGGAGCCAAAAACATTCAGTACTTC. Encoded protein: CASSLSSGGGAKNIQYF.

The chain employs TRBV2 and TRBJ1-5; no definite D call. This CDR3 is 13 amino acids long. From germline, CDR1 is SNHLY and CDR2 FYNNEI. Trimming removed 4 bases from V and 11 bases from J, with 15 bases in between. The CDR3 is CASSVDGGGSQHF. The DNA of the CDR3 is TGTGCCAGCAGTGTAGACGGTGGCGGGTCCCAGCATTTT.

The genes are TRBV6-2 or TRBV6-3 and TRBJ1-2; D is perhaps TRBD1 (5 bases). CDR3 length equals 15 residues. Germline-derived CDR1 and CDR2 are MNHEY and SVGEGT. V dropped 0 bases and J dropped 7 bases, with 15 bases sitting between them. The CDR3 loop reads CASSYSIRGSSGYTF. The CDR3 region has the DNA TGTGCCAGCAGTTACTCGATACGGGGGAGTAGTGGCTACACCTTC.

The rearrangement uses TRBV4-1 and TRBJ1-4, with D uncertain. Trimming left V 3 bases short and J 3 bases short, with 14 bases between. The V gene's germline CDR1 is MGHRA and CDR2 YSYEKL. The CDR3 contains 16 residues. The CDR3 DNA reads TGCGCCAGCAGCCAGGGCTCCCTCTGGCCTAATGAAAAACTGTTTTTT. Translated: CASSQGSLWPNEKLFF.

The V and J genes are TRBV2 and TRBJ1-1, with D unclear. Germline CDR1 and CDR2: SNHLY and FYNNEI. The length of the CDR3 is 11 residues. Trimming pared 6 bases from V and 7 bases from J, leaving 9 bases between. The CDR3 loop reads CASRGSFEAFF. CDR3 bases: TGTGCCAGCAGGGGCTCCTTTGAAGCTTTCTTT.

The rearrangement links TRBV11-2 to TRBJ2-3, with 12 bases aligning to TRBD2. Germline V gene data show CDR1 as SGHAT and CDR2 as FQNNGV. J gave up 2 bases and V 5 bases, and 5 bases lay outside the gene matches. This CDR3 is 16 amino acids long. In DNA form, the CDR3 reads TGTGCCAGCAGCCTCCGACTAGCGGGGGTCACAGATACGCAGTATTTT. This translates into CASSLRLAGVTDTQYF.

The chain employs TRBV3-1 (or the pseudogene TRBV3-2) and TRBJ2-2; D is possibly TRBD1 (7 bases). Germline V gene sequence: CDR1 LGHDT, CDR2 YNNKEL (reference sequence). This CDR3 contains 14 residues. Trimming left V 7 bases short and J 11 bases short, with 20 bases between. CDR3 DNA: TGTGCCAGCAACACAGGGGCGCAGGGGGGTGAGCTGTTTTTT. Amino acid sequence: CASNTGAQGGELFF.